A single sample gave rise to the 25 T cell receptor beta chains below, sequenced in a study of vaccination and CD4 T cells after COVID-19. Treatment of the sample: approximately nine-day PBMC culture with coronavirus spike peptide pools or control peptides (ViraFEST assay). From the unexposed donor, CD4+ T cells were collected ahead of the COVID-19 pandemic (2011-2018). Cultured CD4+ T cells had their DNA profiled by the Oncomine TCR Beta short-read assay. Genomic DNA extraction was carried out from cultured CD4+ T cells. TCRdb reprocessed the PCR reads with MiXCR, giving one entry per CDR3 protein. The data hold fewer than 7,500 distinct CDR3 sequences, with roughly a third observed a single time. These receptors have no identified antigens. The sequenced sample was CD4+ T cells from blood, cultured in vitro. The receptors originated from a human donor in good health.

The chain joins TRBV7-8 to TRBJ2-2; 10 positions agree with TRBD2. Trimming took 1 base from V and 3 from J; bases not matched to a gene: 14. CDR3 length: 20 amino acids. In germline, CDR1 is SGHVS, CDR2 FQNEAQ. The CDR3 DNA reads TGTGCCAGCAGCTTAGGTTACTCATGGAGCGGGAGGGAGGACACCGGGGAGCTGTTTTTT. Its protein product is CASSLGYSWSGREDTGELFF.

The sample holds a few counts of this clonotype. The chain couples TRBV7-9 to TRBJ2-2; D might be TRBD2 (6 bases). The CDR3 covers 18 residues. The germline gives CDR1 SEHNR, CDR2 FQNEAQ (reference sequence). V was trimmed by 3 bases and J by 4 bases, leaving 21 bases between them. CDR3 nucleotides: TGTGCCAGCAGCTTTGCTTGGCAGAACAGGCGGGGCACCGGGGAGCTGTTTTTT. This translates into CASSFAWQNRRGTGELFF.

The sample holds a few counts of this clonotype. The CDR3 region is CATLPQDRGTGELFF. CDR3 nucleotide sequence: TGTGCCACCCTACCCCAGGACAGGGGCACCGGGGAGCTGTTTTTT. The chain is built from TRBV24-1 and TRBJ2-2, with 9 bases aligning to TRBD1. The junction had 8 bases not matched to a gene; V was cut back by 9 bases and J by 4 bases. Germline V gives CDR1 KGHDR, CDR2 SFDVKD. This CDR3 spans 15 amino acids.

The chain combines TRBV7-6 with TRBJ2-5; TRBD1 is a possible D gene (6 bases). The ends were cut back, 1 base at V and 5 bases at J, with 14 bases in the middle. Germline values: CDR1 SGHVS, CDR2 FNYEAQ. CDR3 length equals 15 residues. The CDR3 reads CASSLGQGYLETQYF. CDR3 DNA sequence: TGTGCCAGCAGCTTAGGCCAGGGGTATTTGGAGACCCAGTACTTC.

V and J are TRBV28 and TRBJ2-5, with a tentative D call TRBD2 (5 bases). Trimming shortened V by 2 bases and J by 5 bases, and 18 bases separated the two germline ends. The germline V gene has CDR1 MDHEN and CDR2 SYDVKM. The CDR3 spans 16 residues. The CDR3 loop reads CASSLMLRRGWETQYF. CDR3 nucleotide sequence: TGTGCCAGCAGTTTAATGCTCCGACGGGGTTGGGAGACCCAGTACTTC.

This clonotype was seen a few times. J is TRBJ1-1 and V is TRBV7-3; the D is unclear. V shed 5 bases and J shed 1 base, with 8 bases lying between them. Germline CDR1 is SGHTA and CDR2 is FQGTGA. The CDR3 consists of 13 residues. The DNA of the CDR3 is TGTGCCAGCAGCGTCGAGTCGAACACTGAAGCTTTCTTT. Protein product: CASSVESNTEAFF.

The chain recombines TRBV2 with TRBJ1-1, with unresolved D. The CDR3 spans 14 residues. The ends were cut back, 3 bases at V and 3 bases at J, with 11 bases in the middle. Per the germline V gene, CDR1 is SNHLY and CDR2 is FYNNEI. The CDR3 DNA follows: TGTGCCAGCAGTGATAGGCATAGAGACACTGAAGCTTTCTTT. Translating gives CASSDRHRDTEAFF.

This clonotype was observed a handful of times. The gene calls are TRBV7-6 and TRBJ2-2; 11 nucleotides line up with TRBD2. V gave up 1 base and J gave up 4 bases; unmatched junction bases: 2. This CDR3 contains 16 residues. Germline V gene sequence: CDR1 SGHVS, CDR2 FNYEAQ. This chain's CDR3 is CASSLVGLAATGELFF. The CDR3 DNA reads TGTGCCAGCAGCTTAGTGGGACTAGCGGCCACCGGGGAGCTGTTTTTT. Based on the CDR3 plus reference TRBV7-6 and TRBJ2-2, the full variable domain is GAGVSQSPRYKVTKRGQDVALRCDPISGHVSLYWYRQALGQGPEFLTYFNYEAQQDKSGLPNDRFSAERPEGSISTLTIQRTEQRDSAMYRCASSLVGLAATGELFFGEGSRLTVL.

Of note for this clonotype: One junction end disagrees with the germline gene, perhaps due to a read error. The CDR3 here is CASSFGLYNEQFF. In DNA form, the CDR3 reads TGTGCTAGCAGCTTTGGACTCTACAATGAGCAGTTCTTC. The V call is TRBV7-7, the J call TRBJ2-1; a weak D match, TRBD2 (5 bases). Germline CDR1 and CDR2: SSHAT and FNYEAQ (reference sequence). This CDR3 spans 13 amino acids.

The chain recombines TRBV7-2 with TRBJ1-6; no clear D. The V gene's germline CDR1 is SGHTA and CDR2 FQGNSA. V was cut by 2 bases and J by 5 bases, with 13 bases left in between. The CDR3 consists of 16 residues. The CDR3 DNA follows: TGTGCCAGCAGCTTAAGATCGACGGTGAATAATTCACCCCTCCACTTT. As protein: CASSLRSTVNNSPLHF.

The chain links TRBV28 to TRBJ2-1; TRBD1 is a possible D gene (5 bases). The CDR3 runs 14 residues. Between the trimmed V and J ends, which lost 9 bases and 2 bases, there was a span of 14 bases. Germline loops: CDR1 MDHEN, CDR2 SYDVKM. CDR3 residues: CASLQGNAYNEQFF. The CDR3 nucleotides read TGTGCCAGTTTGCAGGGCAATGCCTACAATGAGCAGTTCTTC.

The rearrangement joins TRBV20-1 to TRBJ2-1; TRBD2 agrees at 7 bases. V was pared by 1 base and J by 2 bases, with 5 bases of the junction left unmatched. This CDR3 has 15 amino acids. Germline assignment: CDR1 DFQATT and CDR2 SNEGSKA (reference sequence). The chain's CDR3 is CSARAVGRTYNEQFF. In nucleotides, the CDR3 is TGCAGTGCTAGAGCTGTCGGGAGGACCTACAATGAGCAGTTCTTC.

V is TRBV27 and J is TRBJ2-7; 11 bases match TRBD1. The CDR3 covers 16 residues. Germline V CDR1 and CDR2: MNHEY, SMNVEV (reference sequence). V trimming: 6 bases; J trimming: 1 base; junction bases outside the gene matches: 8. The CDR3 DNA follows: TGTGCCAGCAGAACTCGGACAGGGGGCACTTCCTACGAGCAGTACTTC. Translated, it gives CASRTRTGGTSYEQYF.

The chain is built from TRBV7-2 and TRBJ2-3; possibly TRBD2 for D (6 bases). Germline values: CDR1 SGHTA, CDR2 FQGNSA. The CDR3 spans 15 residues. Between the trimmed V and J ends, which lost 5 bases and 2 bases, there was a span of 14 bases. The CDR3 DNA is TGTGCCAGCAGCCTAGAGGCTAGCGCCACAGATACGCAGTATTTT. This translates into CASSLEASATDTQYF.

The V and J genes are TRBV10-3 and TRBJ2-7; D might be TRBD1 (6 bases). In germline, CDR1 is ENHRY, CDR2 SYGVKD. The CDR3 consists of 14 residues. Trimming removed 5 bases from V and 4 bases from J, with 15 bases in between. CDR3 sequence (DNA): TGTGCCATCAGTTCCGGGACAAAATATTACGAGCAGTACTTC. Translated, it gives CAISSGTKYYEQYF.

Comment on this clonotype: One end of the junction does not line up with germline, which may come from a read error. The DNA of the CDR3 is TGTGCCAGCAGATACTCTATTGGGGGCGCCTACGAGCAGTACTTC. This translates into CASRYSIGGAYEQYF. The V and J genes are TRBV6-2 or TRBV6-3 and TRBJ2-7, with a weak D call TRBD1 (6 bases). The CDR3 totals 15 residues. Germline-derived CDR1 and CDR2 are MNHEY and SVGEGT.

This rearrangement joins TRBV6-5 to TRBJ2-5; a possible D gene is TRBD2 (6 bases). Germline CDR1 MNHEY, CDR2 SVGAGI. The CDR3 has 16 amino acids. V shed 0 bases and J shed 7 bases, with 18 bases lying between them. The CDR3 DNA sequence: TGTGCCAGCAGTTACTCTTCCGGACTCGCCGGGGGGACCCAGTACTTC. Its protein is CASSYSSGLAGGTQYF.

This clonotype was seen once. The chain uses TRBV6-5 and TRBJ1-3; D ambiguous. CDR3 length: 15 amino acids. Per germline, CDR1 MNHEY and CDR2 SVGAGI. Trimming removed 0 bases from V and 0 bases from J, with 6 bases in between. The CDR3 here is CASSYSVLSGNTIYF. The CDR3 coding sequence is TGTGCCAGCAGTTACTCGGTCCTCTCTGGAAACACCATATATTTT.

This clonotype was counted between two and nine times. The chain links TRBV4-3 to TRBJ1-1; D is unresolved. Germline CDR1 and CDR2: LGHNA and YSLEER. The CDR3 is made up of 15 amino acids. Trimming shortened V by 1 base and J by 4 bases, and 13 bases separated the two germline ends. CDR3 sequence reads: CASSQVGPGGTEAFF. The CDR3 DNA follows: TGCGCCAGCAGCCAAGTGGGCCCGGGAGGCACTGAAGCTTTCTTT.

The chain is built from TRBV28 and TRBJ2-3, with D possibly being TRBD2 (5 bases). The CDR3 is 14 residues long. CDR1 is MDHEN and CDR2 is SYDVKM in the germline V gene. V was shortened by 10 bases and J by 1 base, with 15 bases between the two germline ends. CDR3 region: CATPGNEGTDTQYF. CDR3 bases: TGTGCCACCCCCGGGAACGAGGGCACAGATACGCAGTATTTT.

The chain has TRBV6-2 or TRBV6-3 and TRBJ2-1, with D tentatively TRBD2 (5 bases). This CDR3 comprises 16 residues. V lost 6 bases and J 0 bases, leaving 15 bases between the germline ends. The germline V gene has CDR1 MNHEY and CDR2 SVGEGT. The CDR3 nucleotides read TGTGCCAGCAGCCCTAGCTTGGGGAGCTCCTACAATGAGCAGTTCTTC. This encodes CASSPSLGSSYNEQFF.

For the CDR3, the DNA is TGTGCCAGCTCTCGCGCGACCTACGAGCAGTACTTC. Its protein product is CASSRATYEQYF. The chain is built from TRBV6-2 or TRBV6-3 and TRBJ2-7; D is ambiguous. Between the trimmed V and J ends, which lost 8 bases and 2 bases, there was a span of 10 bases. CDR3 length equals 12 residues. Germline lookup yields CDR1 MNHEY and CDR2 SVGEGT.

This clonotype is medium-sized in the sample. V usage is TRBV6-2 or TRBV6-3 and J usage is TRBJ2-7; possible D gene TRBD1, 6 bases. Trimming removed 2 bases at V and 6 bases at J, with 17 bases between. Germline V gene data show CDR1 as MNHEY and CDR2 as SVGEGT. The CDR3 covers 15 residues. The CDR3 protein is CASSYARDIVGEQYF. The CDR3, as DNA: TGTGCCAGCAGTTACGCCCGGGACATAGTCGGCGAGCAGTACTTC.

The CDR3 nucleotides are TGTGCCAGCGGGGGGTCTGGAAACACCATATATTTT. It yields the protein CASGGSGNTIYF. The gene calls are TRBV2 and TRBJ1-3, with a weak D call TRBD1 (5 bases). Between the trimmed V and J ends, which lost 8 bases and 1 base, there was a span of 6 bases. In germline, CDR1 is SNHLY, CDR2 FYNNEI. The CDR3 consists of 12 residues. Variable domain in full (rest from reference TRBV2 and TRBJ1-3): EPEVTQTPSHQVTQMGQEVILRCVPISNHLYFYWYRQILGQKVEFLVSFYNNEISEKSEIFDDQFSVERPDGSNFTLKIRSTKLEDSAMYFCASGGSGNTIYFGEGSWLTVV.

This chain links TRBV29-1 with TRBJ2-2; 7 bases align to TRBD1. The CDR3 consists of 16 residues. Germline V lookup: CDR1 SQVTM, CDR2 ANQGSEA. The trim removed 5 bases at V and 4 bases at J, leaving 13 bases unmatched. This CDR3 reads CSVHPGGVVGTGELFF. The DNA of the CDR3 is TGCAGCGTTCACCCAGGGGGTGTCGTCGGCACCGGGGAGCTGTTTTTT.